Sequencing of this T cell receptor beta chain was carried out in a study of blood T cell repertoires in COVID-19. Study in general: COVID-19 samples, acute and convalescent, were from the United States, Italy and Spain. T cells, B-cell-depleted T cells, or PBMCs supplied cDNA or gDNA.

Study processing details: Estimated nucleated cell counts came from reference gene primer amplification. Assay used: immunoSEQ multiplex PCR; TCRdb lists only in-frame clones, some missing. The DNA gave D and trimming, while V, J and clone size come from that table. Among approximately 240,000 clones listed, about 82% were seen once. This clone has a single count. The clonotype comes from a woman in her fifties or sixties with active or convalescent COVID-19. What was sequenced was peripheral blood.

CDR3 nucleotides: TGTGCCAGCAGCCTGGACAGGGATTATGGCTACACCTTC. Its protein product is CASSLDRDYGYTF. V gene TRBV5-5 combines with J gene TRBJ1-2, with 8 bases lining up with TRBD1. The CDR3 extends over 13 amino acids. Germline V gene sequence: CDR1 SGHKS, CDR2 YYEKEE (reference sequence). V lost 4 bases to trimming and J lost 5 bases; unmatched junction nucleotides: 4.